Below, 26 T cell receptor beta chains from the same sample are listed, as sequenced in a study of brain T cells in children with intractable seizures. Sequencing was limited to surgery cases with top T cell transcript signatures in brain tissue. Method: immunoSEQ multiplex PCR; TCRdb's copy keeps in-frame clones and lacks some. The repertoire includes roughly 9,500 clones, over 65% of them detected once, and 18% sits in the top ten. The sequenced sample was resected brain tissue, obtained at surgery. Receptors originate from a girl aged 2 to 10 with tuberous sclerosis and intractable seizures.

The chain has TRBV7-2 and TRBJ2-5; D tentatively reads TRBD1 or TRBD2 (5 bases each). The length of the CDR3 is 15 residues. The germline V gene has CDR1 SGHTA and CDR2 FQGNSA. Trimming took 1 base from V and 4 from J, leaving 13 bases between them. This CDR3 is CASSLESLRGETQYF. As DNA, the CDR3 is TGTGCCAGCAGCTTAGAAAGTTTGAGGGGAGAGACCCAGTACTTC.

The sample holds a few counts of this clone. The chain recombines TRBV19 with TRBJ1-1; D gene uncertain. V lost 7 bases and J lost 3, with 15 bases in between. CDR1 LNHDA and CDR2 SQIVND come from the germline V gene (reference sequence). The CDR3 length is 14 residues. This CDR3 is CASINPGRHTEAFF. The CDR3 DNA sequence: TGTGCCAGTATCAACCCGGGTCGGCACACTGAAGCTTTCTTT.

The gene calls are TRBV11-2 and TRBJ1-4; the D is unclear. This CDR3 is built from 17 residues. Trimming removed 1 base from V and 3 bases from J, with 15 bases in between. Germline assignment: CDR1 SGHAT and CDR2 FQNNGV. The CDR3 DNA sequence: TGTGCCAGCAGCTTAGGGTCGGCACCCGCGGCTAATGAAAAACTGTTTTTT. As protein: CASSLGSAPAANEKLFF.

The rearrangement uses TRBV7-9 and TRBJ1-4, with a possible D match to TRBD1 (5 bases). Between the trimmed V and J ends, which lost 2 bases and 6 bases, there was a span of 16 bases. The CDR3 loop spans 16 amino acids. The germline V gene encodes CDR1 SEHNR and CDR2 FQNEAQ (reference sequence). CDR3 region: CASSLPTATFDEKLFF. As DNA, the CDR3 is TGTGCCAGCAGCTTACCGACAGCAACCTTTGATGAAAAACTGTTTTTT.

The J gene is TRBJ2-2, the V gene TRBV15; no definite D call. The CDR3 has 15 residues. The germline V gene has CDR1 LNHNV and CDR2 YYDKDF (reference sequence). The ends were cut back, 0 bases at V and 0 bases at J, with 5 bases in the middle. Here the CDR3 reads CATSRDSTNTGELFF. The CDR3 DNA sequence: TGTGCCACCAGCAGAGACTCTACGAACACCGGGGAGCTGTTTTTT. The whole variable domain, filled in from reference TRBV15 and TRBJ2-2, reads DAMVIQNPRYQVTQFGKPVTLSCSQTLNHNVMYWYQQKSSQAPKLLFHYYDKDFNNEADTPDNFQSRRPNTSFCFLDIRSPGLGDTAMYLCATSRDSTNTGELFFGEGSRLTVL.

The CDR3 is CASSLVDRLGLQETQYF. The CDR3 DNA follows: TGCGCCAGCAGCTTGGTCGACCGACTCGGTCTTCAAGAGACCCAGTACTTC. The V and J genes are TRBV5-1 and TRBJ2-5; D not resolved. Between the trimmed V and J ends, which lost 0 bases and 2 bases, there was a span of 17 bases. The CDR3 sequence is 17 residues long. Germline CDR1 SGHRS, CDR2 YFSETQ.

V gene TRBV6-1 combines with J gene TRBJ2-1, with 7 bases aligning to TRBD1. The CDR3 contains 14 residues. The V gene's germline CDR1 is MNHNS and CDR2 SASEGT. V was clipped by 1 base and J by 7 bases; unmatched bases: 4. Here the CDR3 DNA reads TGTGCCAGCAGTGAAGTCCCAGGGGGTAATGAGCAGTTCTTC. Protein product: CASSEVPGGNEQFF.

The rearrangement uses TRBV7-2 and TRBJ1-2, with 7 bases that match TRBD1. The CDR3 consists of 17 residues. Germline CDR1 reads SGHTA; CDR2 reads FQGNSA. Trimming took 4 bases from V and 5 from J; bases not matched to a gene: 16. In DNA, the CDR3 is TGTGCCAGCAGCTCCTATGGCTCCCGGGACAGAAAATATGGCTACACCTTC. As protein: CASSSYGSRDRKYGYTF.

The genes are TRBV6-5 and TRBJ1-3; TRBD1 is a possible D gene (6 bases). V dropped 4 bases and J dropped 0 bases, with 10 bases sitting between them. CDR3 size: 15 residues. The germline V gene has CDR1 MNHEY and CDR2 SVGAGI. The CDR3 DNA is TGTGCCAGCAGTTCGCGACAGGTCTCTGGAAACACCATATATTTT. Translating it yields CASSSRQVSGNTIYF.

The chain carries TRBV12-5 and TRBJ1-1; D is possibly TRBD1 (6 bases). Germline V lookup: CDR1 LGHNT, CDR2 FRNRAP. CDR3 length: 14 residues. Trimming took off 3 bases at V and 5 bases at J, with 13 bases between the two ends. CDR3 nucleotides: TGTGCTAGTGGTTTAGGGGGTGGGCTGACTGAAGCTTTCTTT. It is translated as CASGLGGGLTEAFF.

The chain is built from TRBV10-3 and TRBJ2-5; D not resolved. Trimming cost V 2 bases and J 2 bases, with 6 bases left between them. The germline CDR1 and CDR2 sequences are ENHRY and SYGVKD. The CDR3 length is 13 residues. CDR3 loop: CAISEGSQETQYF. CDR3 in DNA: TGTGCCATCAGTGAGGGGTCTCAAGAGACCCAGTACTTC.

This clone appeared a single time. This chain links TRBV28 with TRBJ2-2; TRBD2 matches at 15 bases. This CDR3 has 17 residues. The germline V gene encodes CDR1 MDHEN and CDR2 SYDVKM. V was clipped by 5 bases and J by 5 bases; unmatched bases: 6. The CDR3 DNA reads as TGTGCCAGCAGTCCACGGACTAGCGGGGGGGCGACCGGGGAGCTGTTTTTT. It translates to CASSPRTSGGATGELFF.

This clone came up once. The CDR3 loop reads CASSSRGGYTF. DNA of the CDR3: TGTGCCAGCAGCAGTAGGGGGGGCTACACCTTC. The genes are TRBV9 and TRBJ1-2; weak D call: TRBD1 (6 bases). Germline values: CDR1 SGDLS, CDR2 YYNGEE. The CDR3 has 11 amino acids. The V gene lost 4 bases and the J gene lost 8 bases, with 9 bases spanning the gap. Full variable domain (rest looked up from reference TRBV9 and TRBJ1-2): DSGVTQTPKHLITATGQRVTLRCSPRSGDLSVYWYQQSLDQGLQFLIQYYNGEERAKGNILERFSAQQFPDLHSELNLSSLELGDSALYFCASSSRGGYTFGSGTRLTVV.

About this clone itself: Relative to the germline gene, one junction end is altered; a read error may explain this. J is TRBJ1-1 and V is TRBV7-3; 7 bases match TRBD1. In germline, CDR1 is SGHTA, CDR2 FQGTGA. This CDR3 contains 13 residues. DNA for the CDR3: TGTGCCAGCAGCCTAACAGGGGTCACTGAAGCTTTCTTT. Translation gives CASSLTGVTEAFF.

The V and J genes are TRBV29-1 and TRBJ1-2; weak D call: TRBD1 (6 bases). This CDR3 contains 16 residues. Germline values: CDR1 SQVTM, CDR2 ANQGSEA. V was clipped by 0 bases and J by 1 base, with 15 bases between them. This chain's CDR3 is CSVEETQGLYNYGYTF. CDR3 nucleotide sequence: TGCAGCGTTGAAGAAACCCAGGGGCTTTATAACTATGGCTACACCTTC.

CDR3 sequence (DNA): TGCAGCGTGCCGACAGAGAACACTGAAGCTTTCTTT. Encoded protein: CSVPTENTEAFF. This sequence joins TRBV29-1 and TRBJ1-1; D is perhaps TRBD1 (5 bases). The V end lost 6 bases, the J end lost 1 base, and 9 bases lay between the germline ends. The V gene's germline CDR1 is SQVTM and CDR2 ANQGSEA. The CDR3 spans 12 residues.

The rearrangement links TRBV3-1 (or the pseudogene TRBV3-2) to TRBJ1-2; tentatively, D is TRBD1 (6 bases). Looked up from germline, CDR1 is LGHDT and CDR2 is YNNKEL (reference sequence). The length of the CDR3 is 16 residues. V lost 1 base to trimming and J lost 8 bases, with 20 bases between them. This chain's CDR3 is CASSQGAGGQMEGYTF. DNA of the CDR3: TGTGCCAGCAGCCAAGGAGCGGGGGGCCAAATGGAGGGCTACACCTTC.

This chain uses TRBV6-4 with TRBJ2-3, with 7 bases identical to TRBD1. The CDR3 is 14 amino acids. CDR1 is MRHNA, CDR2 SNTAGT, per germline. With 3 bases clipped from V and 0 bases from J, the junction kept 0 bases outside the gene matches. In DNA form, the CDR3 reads TGTGCCAGCAGTGAACAGGGGAGCACAGATACGCAGTATTTT. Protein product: CASSEQGSTDTQYF.

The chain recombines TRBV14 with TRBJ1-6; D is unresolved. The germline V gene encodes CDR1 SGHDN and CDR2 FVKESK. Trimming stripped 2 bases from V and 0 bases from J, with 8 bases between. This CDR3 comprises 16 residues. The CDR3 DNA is TGTGCCAGCAGCCAACGAGCCAGCTCCTATAATTCACCCCTCCACTTT. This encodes CASSQRASSYNSPLHF. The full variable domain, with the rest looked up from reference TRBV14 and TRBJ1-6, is EAGVTQFPSHSVIEKGQTVTLRCDPISGHDNLYWYRRVMGKEIKFLLHFVKESKQDESGMPNNRFLAERTGGTYSTLKVQPAELEDSGVYFCASSQRASSYNSPLHFGNGTRLTVT.

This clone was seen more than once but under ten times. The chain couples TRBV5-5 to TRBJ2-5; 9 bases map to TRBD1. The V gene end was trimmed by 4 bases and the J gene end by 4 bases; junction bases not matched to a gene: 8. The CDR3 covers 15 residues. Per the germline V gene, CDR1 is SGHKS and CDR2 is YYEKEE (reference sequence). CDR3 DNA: TGTGCCAGCAGCCCCGGACAGGGGACGATAGAGACCCAGTACTTC. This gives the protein CASSPGQGTIETQYF.

This CDR3 is CASSLEPTGQYQPQHF. The CDR3 region has the DNA TGCGCCAGCAGCTTGGAACCCACAGGGCAATATCAGCCCCAGCATTTT. This chain joins TRBV5-1 and TRBJ1-5, with D tentatively TRBD1 (6 bases). The CDR3 has 16 residues. V lost 0 bases, J lost 5 bases, and 15 bases lay in between. Germline CDR1 SGHRS, CDR2 YFSETQ.

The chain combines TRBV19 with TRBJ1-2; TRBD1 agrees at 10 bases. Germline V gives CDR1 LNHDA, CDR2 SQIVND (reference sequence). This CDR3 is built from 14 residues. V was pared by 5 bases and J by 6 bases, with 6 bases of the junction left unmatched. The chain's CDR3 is CASSFSTGGNGYTF. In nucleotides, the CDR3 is TGTGCCAGTAGTTTCTCGACAGGGGGCAATGGCTACACCTTC.

The CDR3 loop reads CSVDGGNEKLFF. The CDR3 DNA is TGCAGCGTTGATGGGGGGAATGAAAAACTGTTTTTT. The chain joins TRBV29-1 to TRBJ1-4; TRBD1 is a possible D gene (5 bases). The germline V gene has CDR1 SQVTM and CDR2 ANQGSEA. The CDR3 loop spans 12 amino acids. The V gene lost 3 bases and the J gene lost 5 bases, with 7 bases spanning the gap.

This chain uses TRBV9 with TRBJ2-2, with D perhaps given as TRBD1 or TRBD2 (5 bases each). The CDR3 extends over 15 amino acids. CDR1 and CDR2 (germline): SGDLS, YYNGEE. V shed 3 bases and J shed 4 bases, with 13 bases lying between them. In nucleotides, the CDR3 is TGTGCCAGCAGCGCCACCGGGACCTTCACCGGGGAGCTGTTTTTT. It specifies CASSATGTFTGELFF.

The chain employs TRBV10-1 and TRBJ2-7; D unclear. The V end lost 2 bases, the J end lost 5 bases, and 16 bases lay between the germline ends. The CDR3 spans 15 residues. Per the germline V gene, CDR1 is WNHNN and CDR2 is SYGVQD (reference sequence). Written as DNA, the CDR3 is TGCGCCAGCAGTGAGGATATGGTTGGCCGCCACGAGCAGTACTTC. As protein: CASSEDMVGRHEQYF.

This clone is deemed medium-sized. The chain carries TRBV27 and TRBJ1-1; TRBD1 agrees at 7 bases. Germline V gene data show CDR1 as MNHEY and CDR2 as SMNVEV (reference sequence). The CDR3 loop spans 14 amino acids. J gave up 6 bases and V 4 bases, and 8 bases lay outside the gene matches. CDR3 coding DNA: TGTGCCAGCAGTTCGGTGACAGGGAGGGCTGAAGCTTTCTTT. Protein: CASSSVTGRAEAFF.